This passage covers 19 T cell receptor beta chains from one sample sequenced in a study of cytomegalovirus exposure and HLA in healthy donors. PCR primers comprised 60 Vbeta and 13 Jbeta primers. Clones were read by immunoSEQ multiplex PCR, and TCRdb kept only the in-frame ones, dropping some. Among 150,000 to 180,000 clones listed, less than 80% were seen once. The sequencing sample was made of PBMCs. The source is a man in his thirties or forties in good health and CMV-seronegative.

Concerning this clone itself: One junction end does not reproduce the germline sequence, and a read error may be involved. The chain combines TRBV7-9 with TRBJ2-1; a weak D match, TRBD1 (6 bases). This CDR3 is built from 17 residues. CDR1 and CDR2 from the germline V gene are SEHNR and FQNEAQ (reference sequence). As DNA, the CDR3 is TGTTCCAGCAGCTTACCCTTCGGGACATCCCCTCGGAATGAGCAGTTCTTC. As protein: CSSSLPFGTSPRNEQFF.

The chain combines TRBV5-8 with TRBJ1-1; TRBD1 agrees at 11 bases. CDR1 is SGHTS, CDR2 YDEGEE, per germline. The J segment lost 7 bases and the V segment lost 4 bases, leaving 9 bases of the junction unmatched. The CDR3 is 15 amino acids. Written as DNA, the CDR3 is TGTGCCAGCAGCGTACGGGACAGGGGGGCGGATGAAGCTTTCTTT. Translated: CASSVRDRGADEAFF.

The chain links TRBV2 to TRBJ2-2, with 7 bases aligning to TRBD1. V shed 4 bases and J 1 base; nucleotides not matched to a gene: 0. The CDR3 totals 14 residues. The germline V gene has CDR1 SNHLY and CDR2 FYNNEI. DNA for the CDR3: TGTGCCAGCAGTGGACAGGGGAACACCGGGGAGCTGTTTTTT. It codes for CASSGQGNTGELFF.

In the case of this clone: At one end the junction does not follow the germline gene, possibly because of a read error. The rearrangement links TRBV29-1 to TRBJ1-2; 7 nucleotides agree with TRBD1. The CDR3 is 16 residues long. CDR1 is SQVTM and CDR2 is ANQGSEA in the germline V gene. CDR3: CSVEETGQDFNYGYPF. CDR3 bases: TGCAGCGTTGAAGAGACAGGGCAGGACTTTAACTATGGCTACCCCTTC.

This clone was counted between two and nine times. The V call is TRBV5-4, the J call TRBJ2-5; maybe TRBD2 (6 bases). Germline V gene data show CDR1 as SGHNT and CDR2 as YYREEE (reference sequence). The CDR3 contains 13 residues. V gave up 6 bases and J gave up 5 bases, with 14 bases separating them. CDR3 amino acids: CASTLIGGETQYF. In DNA form, the CDR3 reads TGTGCCAGCACCCTTATTGGGGGGGAGACCCAGTACTTC. Full variable domain (rest looked up from reference TRBV5-4 and TRBJ2-5): ETGVTQSPTHLIKTRGQQVTLRCSSQSGHNTVSWYQQALGQGPQFIFQYYREEENGRGNFPPRFSGLQFPNYSSELNVNALELDDSALYLCASTLIGGETQYFGPGTRLLVL.

V gene TRBV18 combines with J gene TRBJ1-2; 7 bases fit TRBD1. CDR1 and CDR2 from the germline V gene are KGHSH and LQKENI. The CDR3 length is 15 residues. V lost 3 bases and J lost 5; bases outside the gene matches: 9. The CDR3 bases are TGTGCCAGCTCACCCTCCGGGACAGCTCTTTATGGCTACACCTTC. It encodes CASSPSGTALYGYTF.

This clone was seen only once. V usage is TRBV28 and J usage is TRBJ1-6; 7 bases are a match to TRBD1. Per the germline V gene, CDR1 is MDHEN and CDR2 is SYDVKM. J gave up 0 bases and V 4 bases, and 15 bases lay outside the gene matches. CDR3 size: 20 residues. The CDR3, as DNA: TGTGCCAGCAGTTCTGGACAGGTCACCCTGCGAAGCTCCTATAATTCACCCCTCCACTTT. Translation: CASSSGQVTLRSSYNSPLHF. Filled out from reference TRBV28 and TRBJ1-6, the complete variable domain reads DVKVTQSSRYLVKRTGEKVFLECVQDMDHENMFWYRQDPGLGLRLIYFSYDVKMKEKGDIPEGYSVSREKKERFSLILESASTNQTSMYLCASSSGQVTLRSSYNSPLHFGNGTRLTVT.

The rearrangement uses TRBV28 and TRBJ1-2; 8 bases are shared with TRBD1. V lost 4 bases, J lost 7 bases, and 8 bases stayed unmatched. The germline V gene has CDR1 MDHEN and CDR2 SYDVKM. The CDR3 runs 14 residues. As DNA, the CDR3 is TGTGCCAGCAGTTCAGGACAGGGATTAGTTGGCTACACCTTC. This encodes CASSSGQGLVGYTF.

For the CDR3, the DNA is TGCGCCAGCAGCCAAGTCGGAGGGAGCGAAGCTTTCTTT. It encodes CASSQVGGSEAFF. V and J are TRBV4-1 and TRBJ1-1; D not certain. CDR1 is MGHRA, CDR2 YSYEKL, per germline. This CDR3 contains 13 residues. V lost 1 base, J lost 8 bases, and 11 bases lay in between.

The rearrangement links TRBV5-1 to TRBJ1-2; D is perhaps TRBD1 (6 bases). Germline CDR1 reads SGHRS; CDR2 reads YFSETQ. The CDR3 covers 14 residues. V was cut by 1 base and J by 6 bases, with 13 bases left in between. The CDR3 reads CASSLQQGNNGYTF. CDR3 sequence (DNA): TGCGCCAGCAGCTTGCAACAGGGAAATAATGGCTACACCTTC.

This clone was counted a single time. The chain combines TRBV9 with TRBJ2-3, with D possibly TRBD2 on 6 matching bases. Germline CDR1 reads SGDLS; CDR2 reads YYNGEE. The CDR3 totals 15 residues. V was pared by 0 bases and J by 0 bases, with 8 bases between. The CDR3 coding sequence is TGTGCCAGCAGCGTAGACGGGGGTAGCACAGATACGCAGTATTTT. It codes for CASSVDGGSTDTQYF.

CDR3 coding DNA: TGCGCCAGCAGCTTGGGTGCGGGAACCGAGCAGTACTTC. This gives the protein CASSLGAGTEQYF. The genes are TRBV5-1 and TRBJ2-5, with a possible D match to TRBD2 (6 bases). The J call is uncertain, as TRBJ2-7 better fits the DNA end. The germline gives CDR1 SGHRS, CDR2 YFSETQ. The CDR3 is 13 residues long.

The V and J genes are TRBV7-2 and TRBJ2-7, with D possibly being TRBD1 (5 bases). V gave up 1 base and J gave up 2 bases, with 12 bases separating them. Looked up from germline, CDR1 is SGHTA and CDR2 is FQGNSA. The CDR3 loop spans 15 amino acids. In DNA form, the CDR3 reads TGTGCCAGCAGCTTAGAAAGACAGCCCGCCTACGAGCAGTACTTC. Protein product: CASSLERQPAYEQYF.

The rearrangement joins TRBV6-1 to TRBJ2-7; maybe TRBD2 (5 bases). The V gene's germline CDR1 is MNHNS and CDR2 SASEGT. Trimming pared 3 bases from V and 3 bases from J, leaving 15 bases between. The CDR3 extends over 15 amino acids. In nucleotides, the CDR3 is TGTGCCAGCAGTGACCTATACCGGGAACTCTACGAGCAGTACTTC. It is translated as CASSDLYRELYEQYF.

This chain uses TRBV20-1 with TRBJ2-7; D is perhaps TRBD2 (5 bases). This CDR3 spans 11 amino acids. Trimming took 4 bases from V and 5 from J, leaving 9 bases between them. Germline loops: CDR1 DFQATT, CDR2 SNEGSKA (reference sequence). The CDR3 DNA follows: TGCAGTGCTACCACCGGGGACGAGCAGTACTTC. It specifies CSATTGDEQYF.

This clone was observed once. For the CDR3, the DNA is TGTGCCAGCAGTTCGAGGGGGCCCGAACCTGAAAAACTGTTTTTT. Amino acid sequence: CASSSRGPEPEKLFF. This chain uses TRBV27 with TRBJ1-4; 7 bases line up with TRBD1. The V gene's germline CDR1 is MNHEY and CDR2 SMNVEV (reference sequence). The ends lost 4 bases at V and 7 bases at J; junction bases unmatched: 9. CDR3 size: 15 residues.

The chain recombines TRBV7-9 with TRBJ2-7; a possible D gene is TRBD2 (6 bases). CDR3 length: 14 amino acids. The V gene lost 5 bases and the J gene lost 5 bases, with 16 bases spanning the gap. Germline loops: CDR1 SEHNR, CDR2 FQNEAQ (reference sequence). The chain's CDR3 is CASSPAGGADEQYF. Written as DNA, the CDR3 is TGTGCCAGCAGCCCCGCCGGAGGGGCCGACGAGCAGTACTTC. The full variable domain, in which reference TRBV7-9 and TRBJ2-7 provide the parts outside the CDR3, is DTGVSQNPRHKITKRGQNVTFRCDPISEHNRLYWYRQTLGQGPEFLTYFQNEAQLEKSRLLSDRFSAERPKGSFSTLEIQRTEQGDSAMYLCASSPAGGADEQYFGPGTRLTVT.

The chain carries TRBV9 and TRBJ1-5; 12 positions agree with TRBD1. This CDR3 contains 14 residues. V lost 4 bases, J lost 8 bases, and 4 bases stayed unmatched. The germline V gene has CDR1 SGDLS and CDR2 YYNGEE. CDR3 in amino acids: CASSPGTGGEPQHF. CDR3 sequence (DNA): TGTGCCAGCAGCCCCGGGACAGGGGGCGAGCCCCAGCATTTT. The full variable domain, rest sourced from reference TRBV9 and TRBJ1-5, is DSGVTQTPKHLITATGQRVTLRCSPRSGDLSVYWYQQSLDQGLQFLIQYYNGEERAKGNILERFSAQQFPDLHSELNLSSLELGDSALYFCASSPGTGGEPQHFGDGTRLSIL.

The V gene is TRBV25-1, the J gene TRBJ1-2; possible D gene TRBD1, 5 bases. Germline-derived CDR1 and CDR2 are MGHDK and SYGVNS. Between the trimmed V and J ends, which lost 5 bases and 0 bases, there was a span of 16 bases. The length of the CDR3 is 16 residues. CDR3 amino acids: CASSTFPGFTNYGYTF. The CDR3 nucleotides read TGTGCCAGCAGTACGTTTCCAGGGTTTACTAACTATGGCTACACCTTC.